Included here is one T cell receptor (beta chain) sequence, with context. Its antigen is not known. The data originate from a study of shared clonotypes between healthy human individuals. Study-level points and caveats: Estimated richness values were generally larger in naive subsets than in memory subsets. Among non-shared clonotypes, generation probabilities were lower than among those shared by all four donors. For naive CD4 cells, 4% to 6% of clonotypes were shared across a handful of donors.

Clones were sequenced by immunoSEQ multiplex PCR, and TCRdb holds only the in-frame ones, with some missing. Of approximately 320,000 clones in the sample, around 67% are singletons; the top ten hold 10%. The CDR3 has 15 amino acids. The V end was cut by 0 bases, the J end by 1 base, with 9 bases between. The germline V gene encodes CDR1 SGDLS and CDR2 YYNGEE. A CD45RA-negative memory subset and a CD45RA+ naive subset were separated from the CD4+ cells. The sequencing sample was made of memory CD4+ T cells sorted from blood. Subset given: CD45RA-negative fraction. The rearrangement links TRBV9 to TRBJ2-3, with D hard to call. This TCR derives from a man aged 30 to 45 in good health. CDR3 DNA sequence: TGTGCCAGCAGCGTAGGACCAGCAGGCACAGATACGCAGTATTTT. Protein sequence: CASSVGPAGTDTQYF.